The T cell receptor beta chain under discussion was sequenced for a study of blood T cell repertoires in COVID-19. Study at large: Researchers got acute and convalescent COVID-19 samples from the United States, Italy and Spain. In each case, the material was cDNA or gDNA derived from T cells, B-cell-depleted T cells, or PBMCs.

The CDR3 is made up of 12 amino acids. Losses at the gene ends were 9 bases for V and 4 bases for J; bases not matched to a gene: 4. CDR1 ENHRY and CDR2 SYGVKD come from the germline V gene. Those enrolled in Seattle joined during active infection and were followed longitudinally afterward. Original analysis: Estimates of nucleated cell counts were drawn from the amplification of reference gene primers. Profiling relied on immunoSEQ multiplex PCR, and the TCRdb table lists in-frame clones only, not all of them. V, J and clone size are those of that table, while D and trimming were read from the DNA. The sample holds 300,000 to 350,000 clones, 90% seen once.

The sample taken for sequencing was peripheral blood. This receptor was obtained from a woman under 40 with COVID-19, enrolled during active disease. The chain combines TRBV10-3 with TRBJ2-5, with TRBD2 identical over 8 bases. DNA for the CDR3: TGTGCCATGGGGCGGGAGGCAGAGACCCAGTACTTC. Translating gives CAMGREAETQYF.